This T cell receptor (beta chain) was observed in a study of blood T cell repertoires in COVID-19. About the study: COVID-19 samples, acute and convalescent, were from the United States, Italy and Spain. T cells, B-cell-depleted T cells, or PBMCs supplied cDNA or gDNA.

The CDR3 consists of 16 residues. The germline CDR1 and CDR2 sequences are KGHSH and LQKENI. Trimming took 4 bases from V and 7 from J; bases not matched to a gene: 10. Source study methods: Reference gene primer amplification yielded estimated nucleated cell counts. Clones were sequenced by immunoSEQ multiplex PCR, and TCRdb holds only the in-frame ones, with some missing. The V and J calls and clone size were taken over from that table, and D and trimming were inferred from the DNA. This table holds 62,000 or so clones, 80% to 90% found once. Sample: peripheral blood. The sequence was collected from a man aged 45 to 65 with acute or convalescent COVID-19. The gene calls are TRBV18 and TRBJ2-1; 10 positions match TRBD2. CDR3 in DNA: TGTGCCAGCTCACGAGCGGGGGGGCTCAACGGGAATGAGCAGTTCTTC. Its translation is CASSRAGGLNGNEQFF.